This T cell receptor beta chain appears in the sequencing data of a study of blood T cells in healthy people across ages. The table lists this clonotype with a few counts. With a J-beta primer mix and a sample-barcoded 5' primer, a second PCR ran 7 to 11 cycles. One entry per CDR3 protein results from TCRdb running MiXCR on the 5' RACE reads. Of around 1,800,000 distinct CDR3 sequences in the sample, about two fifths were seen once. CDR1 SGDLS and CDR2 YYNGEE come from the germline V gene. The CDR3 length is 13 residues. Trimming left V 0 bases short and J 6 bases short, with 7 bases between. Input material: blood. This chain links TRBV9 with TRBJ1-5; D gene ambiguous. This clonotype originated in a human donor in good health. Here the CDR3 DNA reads TGTGCCAGCAGCGTAGAGGGTCTTCAGCCCCAGCATTTT. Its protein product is CASSVEGLQPQHF.